A single sample gave rise to the 2 T cell receptor beta chains below, sequenced in a study of T cells after yellow fever vaccination (dated by TCRdb to the late 2010s). Receptor amplification or capture employed 5' RACE. This sample was sequenced with an Illumina HiSeq 2500. TCRdb reanalyzed the raw reads on its own, using fastp at Q25 for trimming and MiXCR for clone calling, and kept in-frame beta chains. Rows with one shared CDR3 protein collapse into an entry with the most common genes and DNA. This sample holds about 550,000 distinct CDR3 sequences; 15% to 20% were observed only once. The ten largest clonotypes hold 14% of the sample. The treatment or condition label, as the study defines it: live attenuated yellow fever vaccine strain. Sample: PBMCs, taken 15 days after the yellow fever booster vaccination. All receptors come from a man aged 30-40 years who received the YFV17D yellow fever vaccine.

This clonotype was counted a few times. The chain has TRBV7-9 and TRBJ2-1; D may be TRBD1 (6 bases). V was shortened by 5 bases and J by 0 bases, with 17 bases between the two germline ends. Germline V lookup: CDR1 SEHNR, CDR2 FQNEAQ (reference sequence). CDR3 length equals 17 residues. CDR3 nucleotide sequence: TGTGCCAGCAGCAATATCCCTGACAGGAGCTCCTACAATGAGCAGTTCTTC. Residues: CASSNIPDRSSYNEQFF.

This sequence joins TRBV12-3 or TRBV12-4 and TRBJ1-2; 10 bases align to TRBD1. Trimming removed 11 bases from V and 7 bases from J; junction bases left unmatched: 7. The CDR3 consists of 12 residues. The DNA for the CDR3 is TGTGCCTCAGGGACAGGGGCGGTTGGCTACACCTTC. This codes for CASGTGAVGYTF.